The 25 T cell receptor beta chains reported below all come from one sample, sequenced in a study of T cells in localized non-small cell lung cancer. TCRdb's copy holds only in-frame clones and misses some; the assay was immunoSEQ multiplex PCR. The table records 25,000 to 35,000 clones, 84% of them present only once. Specimen: peripheral blood mononuclear cells, collected before any cancer treatment. These receptors all come from a man aged 35 to 69 with stage III lung adenocarcinoma.

This clone appeared once. The J gene is TRBJ1-1, the V gene TRBV19; D unresolved. Germline CDR1 is LNHDA and CDR2 is SQIVND (reference sequence). CDR3 length: 14 amino acids. Trimming shortened V by 2 bases and J by 1 base, and 8 bases separated the two germline ends. In nucleotides, the CDR3 is TGTGCCAGTAGTATAAAAAGGCGGAACACTGAAGCTTTCTTT. This sequence encodes CASSIKRRNTEAFF.

The V call is TRBV5-5, the J call TRBJ1-1; TRBD1 might be the D (5 bases). The CDR3 totals 15 residues. CDR1 and CDR2 from the germline V gene are SGHKS and YYEKEE (reference sequence). The V and J ends lost 2 bases and 2 bases respectively, with 13 bases between them. For the CDR3, the DNA is TGTGCCAGCAGCTTAGCTCCAGGGCAAAACACTGAAGCTTTCTTT. It yields the protein CASSLAPGQNTEAFF.

The rearrangement links TRBV15 to TRBJ2-3, with 7 positions matching TRBD2. Germline lookup yields CDR1 LNHNV and CDR2 YYDKDF (reference sequence). This CDR3 spans 15 amino acids. With V trimmed by 1 base and J by 6 bases, 7 bases remained unmatched. CDR3 DNA: TGTGCCACCAGCAGAGTCGGGGGGATCAGCGATACGCAGTATTTT. Its protein is CATSRVGGISDTQYF.

The genes are TRBV7-9 and TRBJ2-7, with 8 bases matching TRBD2. Germline V gives CDR1 SEHNR, CDR2 FQNEAQ (reference sequence). The V and J ends lost 11 bases and 9 bases, in that order; junction bases with no gene match: 15. The CDR3 has 13 amino acids. The chain's CDR3 is CAVRELAGSGQYF. In DNA, the CDR3 is TGTGCCGTCAGAGAGCTAGCGGGCTCCGGGCAGTACTTC.

The rearrangement joins TRBV5-1 to TRBJ2-3; D gene uncertain. V lost 4 bases and J 6 bases, leaving 9 bases between the germline ends. Germline assignment: CDR1 SGHRS and CDR2 YFSETQ. This CDR3 contains 12 residues. The CDR3 DNA sequence: TGCGCCAGCAGCCAAGTAGGGGATACGCAGTATTTT. Protein sequence: CASSQVGDTQYF. Supplemented by reference TRBV5-1 and TRBJ2-3, the full variable domain reads KAGVTQTPRYLIKTRGQQVTLSCSPISGHRSVSWYQQTPGQGLQFLFEYFSETQRNKGNFPGRFSGRQFSNSRSEMNVSTLELGDSALYLCASSQVGDTQYFGPGTRLTVL.

With respect to this clone: The sample carries other DNA sequences with the same CDR3. The V call is TRBV19, the J call TRBJ1-5; possibly TRBD1 for D (5 bases). Per the germline V gene, CDR1 is LNHDA and CDR2 is SQIVND (reference sequence). The CDR3 consists of 14 residues. Deletions cut 2 bases from V and 1 base from J, with 6 bases between. CDR3 in DNA: TGTGCCAGTAGTATACAGGGAAGCAATCAGCCCCAGCATTTT. Amino acid sequence: CASSIQGSNQPQHF.

The chain is built from TRBV5-4 and TRBJ2-3, with a weak D call TRBD2 (6 bases). Germline V CDR1 and CDR2: SGHNT, YYREEE (reference sequence). The CDR3 is made up of 14 amino acids. Trimming pared 4 bases from V and 5 bases from J, leaving 14 bases between. The CDR3 coding sequence is TGTGCCAGCAGCCCGGTCGGGAGTCGAGATACGCAGTATTTT. This sequence encodes CASSPVGSRDTQYF. The full variable domain, completed using reference TRBV5-4 and TRBJ2-3, is ETGVTQSPTHLIKTRGQQVTLRCSSQSGHNTVSWYQQALGQGPQFIFQYYREEENGRGNFPPRFSGLQFPNYSSELNVNALELDDSALYLCASSPVGSRDTQYFGPGTRLTVL.

The V gene is TRBV6-6, the J gene TRBJ2-7; 12 bases are shared with TRBD2. Germline V CDR1 and CDR2: MNHNY, SVGAGI (reference sequence). V shed 6 bases and J 4 bases; nucleotides not matched to a gene: 4. The CDR3 runs 14 residues. The CDR3 loop reads CASSPSGGGYEQYF. DNA for the CDR3: TGTGCCAGCAGCCCTAGCGGGGGGGGTTACGAGCAGTACTTC.

The chain combines TRBV9 with TRBJ2-7; D may be TRBD1 or TRBD2 (5 bases each). This CDR3 is 15 amino acids long. CDR1 is SGDLS and CDR2 is YYNGEE in the germline V gene. The V and J ends lost 4 bases and 2 bases respectively, with 16 bases between them. The CDR3 bases are TGTGCCAGCAGCCCCGGAAGGCAGGGAGCCTACGAGCAGTACTTC. Translating it yields CASSPGRQGAYEQYF.

This chain links TRBV5-4 with TRBJ2-3; 9 bases match TRBD2. CDR1 is SGHNT, CDR2 YYREEE, per germline (reference sequence). CDR3 length: 17 amino acids. V was pared by 1 base and J by 4 bases, with 10 bases of the junction left unmatched. For the CDR3, the DNA is TGTGCCAGCAGCTTGTTCGAGCGGGGGGTTGCCGCAGATACGCAGTATTTT. Amino acids: CASSLFERGVAADTQYF.

The chain joins TRBV19 to TRBJ2-2, with 10 nucleotides matching TRBD1. Germline trimming cut 6 bases from V and 5 bases from J; bases unmatched to any gene: 9. In germline, CDR1 is LNHDA, CDR2 SQIVND (reference sequence). The CDR3 covers 16 residues. The CDR3: CASRDRDRGFTGELFF. CDR3 bases: TGTGCCAGTAGGGACCGGGACAGGGGTTTTACCGGGGAGCTGTTTTTT.

This clone appeared once. This chain links TRBV5-4 with TRBJ2-3, with TRBD2 matching 8 bases. The length of the CDR3 is 15 residues. Germline assignment: CDR1 SGHNT and CDR2 YYREEE (reference sequence). V gave up 4 bases and J gave up 4 bases; unmatched junction bases: 8. The CDR3 coding sequence is TGTGCCAGCAGCCTTGGACTAGCTAGGGCAGATACGCAGTATTTT. It translates to CASSLGLARADTQYF.

The rearrangement uses TRBV19 and TRBJ1-1; 7 bases are a match to TRBD1. Germline CDR1 LNHDA, CDR2 SQIVND (reference sequence). The CDR3 consists of 14 residues. The junction had 10 bases not matched to a gene; V was cut back by 6 bases and J by 6 bases. Written as DNA, the CDR3 is TGTGCCAGTAGAACCGGGACAGCGGCCCCTGAAGCTTTCTTT. Its translation is CASRTGTAAPEAFF.

The chain links TRBV5-4 to TRBJ2-1; D gene ambiguous. The germline V gene has CDR1 SGHNT and CDR2 YYREEE (reference sequence). The CDR3 sequence is 16 residues long. V was pared by 1 base and J by 5 bases, with 16 bases between. This chain's CDR3 is CASSLQARATNNEQFF. The CDR3 DNA is TGTGCCAGCAGCTTGCAAGCCAGAGCTACCAACAATGAGCAGTTCTTC.

This chain joins TRBV6-6 and TRBJ1-1, with D perhaps matching TRBD1 (6 bases). The CDR3 is made up of 16 amino acids. In germline, CDR1 is MNHNY, CDR2 SVGAGI (reference sequence). V was shortened by 6 bases and J by 5 bases, with 22 bases between the two germline ends. The CDR3 region has the DNA TGTGCCAGCAGCTCGACCCTCCGGGGGCGCACAACTGAAGCTTTCTTT. Amino acids: CASSSTLRGRTTEAFF.

In regard to this clone: The junction does not match germline at one end; this may be a read error. The chain recombines TRBV6-6 with TRBJ1-5, with TRBD1 matching 7 bases. CDR1 MNHNY and CDR2 SVGAGI come from the germline V gene (reference sequence). This CDR3 spans 14 amino acids. The CDR3 coding sequence is TGTGCCATCAGTACAGGGGATAGCAATCAGCCCCAGCATTTT. It specifies CAISTGDSNQPQHF.

The J gene is TRBJ1-2, the V gene TRBV28; the D gene is possibly TRBD1 (6 bases). Germline V gene lookup returns CDR1 MDHEN and CDR2 SYDVKM. This CDR3 has 12 amino acids. Trimming stripped 5 bases from V and 8 bases from J, with 12 bases between. CDR3 nucleotide sequence: TGTGCCAGCAGTGCCAAACAGGGAGGCTACACCTTC. Amino acid sequence: CASSAKQGGYTF.

The rearrangement joins TRBV27 to TRBJ2-5, with D hard to call. CDR1 and CDR2 from the germline V gene are MNHEY and SMNVEV (reference sequence). The CDR3 loop spans 16 amino acids. V was shortened by 6 bases and J by 2 bases, with 19 bases between the two germline ends. The CDR3 region is CASRPRFGIGQETQYF. DNA for the CDR3: TGTGCCAGCAGACCGAGGTTCGGAATTGGGCAAGAGACCCAGTACTTC.

The rearrangement links TRBV18 to TRBJ2-7; 14 positions match TRBD2. The CDR3 consists of 16 residues. The V gene's germline CDR1 is KGHSH and CDR2 LQKENI. V lost 3 bases and J lost 3; bases outside the gene matches: 4. The CDR3 nucleotides read TGTGCCAGCTCACCTTCTGGGACTAGCGGGGGCTACGAGCAGTACTTC. Encoded protein: CASSPSGTSGGYEQYF. The full variable domain, in which reference TRBV18 and TRBJ2-7 provide the parts outside the CDR3, is NAGVMQNPRHLVRRRGQEARLRCSPMKGHSHVYWYRQLPEEGLKFMVYLQKENIIDESGMPKERFSAEFPKEGPSILRIQQVVRGDSAAYFCASSPSGTSGGYEQYFGPGTRLTVT.

V usage is TRBV7-2 and J usage is TRBJ2-4; 13 bases are shared with TRBD2. Germline V gives CDR1 SGHTA, CDR2 FQGNSA. Trimming cost V 5 bases and J 2 bases; bases outside gene matches: 3. This CDR3 has 16 residues. The CDR3 is CASSPTSGGPKNIQYF. The CDR3 DNA reads as TGTGCCAGCAGCCCGACTAGCGGGGGGCCCAAAAACATTCAGTACTTC.

V is TRBV5-1 and J is TRBJ1-1; 7 bases align to TRBD1. Germline assignment: CDR1 SGHRS and CDR2 YFSETQ. This CDR3 region has 14 residues. V was clipped by 9 bases and J by 4 bases; unmatched bases: 12. CDR3 coding DNA: TGCGCCACCCGGGACAGCCCTCAAAGCACTGAAGCTTTCTTT. It codes for CATRDSPQSTEAFF.

The chain carries TRBV5-5 and TRBJ2-1, with D perhaps given as TRBD1 or TRBD2 (5 bases each). The V gene's germline CDR1 is SGHKS and CDR2 YYEKEE (reference sequence). The CDR3 contains 17 residues. Deletions cut 3 bases from V and 8 bases from J, with 24 bases between. CDR3 sequence: CASSSGTVLSRGDEQFF. The CDR3 DNA reads TGTGCCAGCAGCTCCGGGACCGTCCTTTCCCGGGGCGATGAGCAGTTCTTC.

J is TRBJ1-2 and V is TRBV7-3, with D uncertain. V lost 1 base and J 8 bases, leaving 11 bases between the germline ends. The CDR3 consists of 13 residues. The germline gives CDR1 SGHTA, CDR2 FQGTGA. In nucleotides, the CDR3 is TGTGCCAGCAGCTTAAAACCGGCGGGCGGCTACACCTTC. It codes for CASSLKPAGGYTF. The variable domain in full, completed from reference TRBV7-3 and TRBJ1-2, reads GAGVSQTPSNKVTEKGKYVELRCDPISGHTALYWYRQSLGQGPEFLIYFQGTGAADDSGLPNDRFFAVRPEGSVSTLKIQRTERGDSAVYLCASSLKPAGGYTFGSGTRLTVV.

This clone has just one count. The chain uses TRBV5-1 and TRBJ1-6; D unresolved. This CDR3 spans 13 amino acids. V lost 8 bases and J 7 bases, leaving 13 bases between the germline ends. Germline values: CDR1 SGHRS, CDR2 YFSETQ. CDR3 sequence (DNA): TGCGCCAGTGGAAGGGAGTCGAATTCACCCCTCCACTTT. Translation gives CASGRESNSPLHF.

This chain links TRBV5-1 with TRBJ2-7, with D possibly being TRBD2 (5 bases). The germline gives CDR1 SGHRS, CDR2 YFSETQ. The CDR3 is made up of 13 amino acids. The V end lost 4 bases, the J end lost 5 bases, and 13 bases lay between the germline ends. For the CDR3, the DNA is TGCGCCAGCAGCCGTAGTCCGGGAAACGAGCAGTACGTC. Its protein is CASSRSPGNEQYV.